This T cell receptor (beta chain) was found in a study of glioma-infiltrating T cells after dendritic cell vaccination. None of the glioblastoma patients had an isocitrate dehydrogenase mutation. Clones were sequenced by immunoSEQ multiplex PCR, and TCRdb holds only the in-frame ones, with some missing. Of fewer than 85,000 clones listed, over 75% are singletons. This sequence was found in a human donor with glioblastoma. Sequenced material: blood, taken before dendritic cell vaccination.

The chain's CDR3 is CASSLTGSAEAFF. Here the CDR3 DNA reads TGCGCCAGCAGCTTGACAGGGAGCGCTGAAGCTTTCTTT. The chain employs TRBV5-1 and TRBJ1-1; a weak D match, TRBD1 (6 bases). CDR1 SGHRS and CDR2 YFSETQ come from the germline V gene. With 1 base removed from V and 6 bases from J, the gap between germline ends came to 10 bases. This CDR3 comprises 13 residues.